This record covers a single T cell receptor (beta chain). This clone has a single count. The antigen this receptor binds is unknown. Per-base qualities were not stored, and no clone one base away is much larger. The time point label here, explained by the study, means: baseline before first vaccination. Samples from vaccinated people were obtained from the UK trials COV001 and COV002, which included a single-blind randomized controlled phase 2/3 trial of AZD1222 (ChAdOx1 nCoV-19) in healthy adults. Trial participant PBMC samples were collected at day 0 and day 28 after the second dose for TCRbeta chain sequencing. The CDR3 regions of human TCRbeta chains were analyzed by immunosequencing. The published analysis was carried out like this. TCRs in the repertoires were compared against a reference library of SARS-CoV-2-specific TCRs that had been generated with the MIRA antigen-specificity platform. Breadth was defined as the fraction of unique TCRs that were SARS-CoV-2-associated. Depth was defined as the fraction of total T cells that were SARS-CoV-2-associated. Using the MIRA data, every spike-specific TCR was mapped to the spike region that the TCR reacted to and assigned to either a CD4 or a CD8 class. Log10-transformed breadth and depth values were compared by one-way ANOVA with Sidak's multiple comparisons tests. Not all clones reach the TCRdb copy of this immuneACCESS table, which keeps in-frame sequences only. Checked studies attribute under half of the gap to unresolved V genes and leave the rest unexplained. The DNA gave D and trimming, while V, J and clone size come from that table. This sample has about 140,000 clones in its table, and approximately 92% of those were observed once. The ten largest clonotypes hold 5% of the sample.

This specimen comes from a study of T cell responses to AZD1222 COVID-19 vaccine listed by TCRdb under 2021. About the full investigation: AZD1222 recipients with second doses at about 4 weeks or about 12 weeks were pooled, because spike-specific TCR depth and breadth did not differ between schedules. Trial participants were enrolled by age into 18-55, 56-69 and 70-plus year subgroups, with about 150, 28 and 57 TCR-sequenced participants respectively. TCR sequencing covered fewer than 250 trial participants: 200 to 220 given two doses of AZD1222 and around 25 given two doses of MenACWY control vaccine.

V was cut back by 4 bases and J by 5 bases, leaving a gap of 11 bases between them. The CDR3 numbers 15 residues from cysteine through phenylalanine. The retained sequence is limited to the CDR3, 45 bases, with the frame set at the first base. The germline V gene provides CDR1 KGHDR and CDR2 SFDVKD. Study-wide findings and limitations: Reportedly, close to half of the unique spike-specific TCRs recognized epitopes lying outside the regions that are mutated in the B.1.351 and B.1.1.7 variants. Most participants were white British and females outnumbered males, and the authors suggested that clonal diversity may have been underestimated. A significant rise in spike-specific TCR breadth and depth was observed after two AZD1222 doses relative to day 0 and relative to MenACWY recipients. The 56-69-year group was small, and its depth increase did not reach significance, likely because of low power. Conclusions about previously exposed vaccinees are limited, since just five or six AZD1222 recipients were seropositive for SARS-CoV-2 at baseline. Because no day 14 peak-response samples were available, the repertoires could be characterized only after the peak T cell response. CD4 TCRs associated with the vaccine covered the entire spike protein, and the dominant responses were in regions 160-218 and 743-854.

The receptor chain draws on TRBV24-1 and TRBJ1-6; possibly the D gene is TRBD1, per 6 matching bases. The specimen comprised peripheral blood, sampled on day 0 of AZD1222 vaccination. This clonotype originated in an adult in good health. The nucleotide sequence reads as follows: TGTGCCACCAGTGAAGGGGGGTTTGATAATTCACCCCTCCACTTT. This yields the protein CATSEGGFDNSPLHF.